This T cell receptor (beta chain) was retrieved from a study of T cell repertoires in cytomegalovirus infection. Study-wide context: Public TCR beta signatures were indicative of both CMV infection and a matching HLA type.

CDR3 size: 14 residues. V lost 6 bases, J lost 3 bases, and 7 bases stayed unmatched. Per the germline V gene, CDR1 is MDHEN and CDR2 is SYDVKM. As concerns this clonotype: Its antigen is undetermined. Lacking the conserved final phenylalanine or tryptophan, this CDR3 likely reflects a read error.

One entry per CDR3 protein, called by TCRdb with MiXCR from the reads. The sample yields about 440,000 distinct CDR3 sequences, 25% to 40% seen once. Study-wide points: HLA-C-restricted CMV-specific TCR beta clonotypes were dominant in the ex vivo response.

The chain links TRBV28 to TRBJ2-7; 8 bases are shared with TRBD1. This receptor was obtained from a human donor in good health (CMV status not recorded). Some clones in this sample may be carry-over from other donors' samples. The sample was PBMCs. The CDR3 nucleotides read TGTGCCAGCAGCCGGACAGGGTTGGTCTACGAGCAGTACTTA. Its translation: CASSRTGLVYEQYL.